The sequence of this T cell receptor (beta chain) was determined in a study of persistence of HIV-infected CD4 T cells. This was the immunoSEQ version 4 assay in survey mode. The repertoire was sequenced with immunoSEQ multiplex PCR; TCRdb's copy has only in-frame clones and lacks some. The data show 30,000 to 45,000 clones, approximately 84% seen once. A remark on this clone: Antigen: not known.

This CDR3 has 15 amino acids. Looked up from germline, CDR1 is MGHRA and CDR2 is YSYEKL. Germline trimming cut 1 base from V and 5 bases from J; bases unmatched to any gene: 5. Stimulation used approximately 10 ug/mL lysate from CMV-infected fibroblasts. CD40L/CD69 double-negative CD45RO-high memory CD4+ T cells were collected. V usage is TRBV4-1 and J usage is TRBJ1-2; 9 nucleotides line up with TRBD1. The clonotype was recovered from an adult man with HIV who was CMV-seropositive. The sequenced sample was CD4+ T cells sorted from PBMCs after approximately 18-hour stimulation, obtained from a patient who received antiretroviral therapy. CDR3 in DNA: TGCGCCAGCAGCCAAGCAAACAGGGGGCAGTATGGCTACACCTTC. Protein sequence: CASSQANRGQYGYTF.